This T cell receptor (beta chain) was sequenced for a study of cytomegalovirus exposure and HLA in healthy donors. Whole-study results and caveats: Per published reports, the classifier diagnosed cytomegalovirus status with high specificity and sensitivity. Differences between HLA loci emerged in a later analysis of TCR association rates, with DRB1 most and HLA-C fewest.

CDR3 length: 8 amino acids. Of note for this clone: No antigen is known for it.

Both 60 Vbeta primers and 13 Jbeta primers went into the PCR. The data were produced by immunoSEQ multiplex PCR, yet TCRdb's version contains in-frame clones alone and is incomplete. The sample yields about 130,000 clones, 80% seen once. The rearrangement joins TRBV12-1 to TRBJ2-1; TRBD1, the D gene given by the table, was not confirmed from the DNA. TRBV12-1 is given as a pseudogene. Sequencing was carried out using PBMCs. This TCR derives from a man aged 25 to 45 in good health and CMV-seronegative. CDR3 sequence: CARSQGFF. The CDR3 bases are TGTGCCCGCTCTCAGGGGTTCTTC.